This T cell receptor beta chain was captured in a study of blood T cells in healthy people across ages. The people who gave samples were healthy Caucasians from Russia, aged roughly 6 to 95. In germline, CDR1 is MNHEY, CDR2 SMNVEV (reference sequence). The CDR3 has 16 amino acids. J lost 3 bases, V lost 7 bases, and 6 bases had no gene match. With a J-beta primer mix and a sample-barcoded 5' primer, a second PCR ran about 7 to 11 cycles. TCRdb itself ran the 5' RACE reads through MiXCR, one entry per CDR3 protein. The sample lists around 2 million distinct CDR3 sequences, roughly 43% occurring once. Input material: blood. The chain employs TRBV27 and TRBJ2-1; 13 bases agree with TRBD2. The receptor comes from a human donor in good health. CDR3 protein: CASTTTSGGFYNEQFF. The CDR3, as DNA: TGTGCCAGCACTACGACTAGCGGGGGGTTCTACAATGAGCAGTTCTTC.